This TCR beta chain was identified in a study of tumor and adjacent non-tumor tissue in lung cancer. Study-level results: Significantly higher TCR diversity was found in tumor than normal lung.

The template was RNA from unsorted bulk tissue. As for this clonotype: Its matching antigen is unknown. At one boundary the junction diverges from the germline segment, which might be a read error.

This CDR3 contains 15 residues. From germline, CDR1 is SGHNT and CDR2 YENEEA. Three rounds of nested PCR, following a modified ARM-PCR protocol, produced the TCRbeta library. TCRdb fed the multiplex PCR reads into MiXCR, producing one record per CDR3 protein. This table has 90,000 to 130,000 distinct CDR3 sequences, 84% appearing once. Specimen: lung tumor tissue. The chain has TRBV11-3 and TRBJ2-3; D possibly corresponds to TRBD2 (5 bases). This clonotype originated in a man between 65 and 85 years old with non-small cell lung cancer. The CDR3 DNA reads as TGTGCCAGCACCCGCCGGGGAGTAAGCACAGAAACGCAGTATTTT. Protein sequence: CASTRRGVSTETQYF.